Detailed here is one T cell receptor beta chain. What it recognizes is unknown. These data originate in a study of cytomegalovirus exposure and HLA in healthy donors. Study observations and caveats: Later analysis demonstrated an association between a missense DCLRE1C variant and TCR beta V- and J-gene trimming. What a later analysis reportedly showed was that an Asian-associated ancestry cluster had fewer N-insertions than the approximately 700-donor mean. As a later analysis revealed, the rate of TCR association differed by HLA locus, with DRB1 most and HLA-C fewest.

The PCR had 60 Vbeta and 13 Jbeta primers. Assay: immunoSEQ multiplex PCR; the TCRdb copy retains only in-frame clones and omits some. The table shows under 150,000 clones, with roughly 77% occurring only once. Looked up from germline, CDR1 is MDHEN and CDR2 is SYDVKM. V dropped 3 bases and J dropped 6 bases, with 9 bases sitting between them. The CDR3 runs 13 residues. The study sampled nominally healthy donors, though unrecorded immune exposures were likely. The V gene is TRBV28, the J gene TRBJ2-1; D unclear. The TCR originated in a man aged 25 to 45 in good health and CMV-seronegative. The sequenced sample consisted of PBMCs. The CDR3 is CASSFGQINEQFF. The CDR3 bases are TGTGCCAGCAGTTTTGGCCAAATCAATGAGCAGTTCTTC.